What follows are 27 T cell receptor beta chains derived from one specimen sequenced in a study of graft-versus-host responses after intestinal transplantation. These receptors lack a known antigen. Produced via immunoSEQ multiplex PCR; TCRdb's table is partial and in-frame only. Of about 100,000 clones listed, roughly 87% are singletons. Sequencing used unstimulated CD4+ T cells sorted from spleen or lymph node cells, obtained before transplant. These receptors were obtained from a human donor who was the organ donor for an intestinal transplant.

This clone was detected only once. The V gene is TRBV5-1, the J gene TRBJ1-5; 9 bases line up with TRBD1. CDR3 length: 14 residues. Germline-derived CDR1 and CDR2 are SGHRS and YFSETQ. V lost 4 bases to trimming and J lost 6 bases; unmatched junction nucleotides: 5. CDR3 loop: CASSSGQGRQPQHF. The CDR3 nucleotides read TGCGCCAGCAGCAGCGGACAGGGGCGTCAGCCCCAGCATTTT.

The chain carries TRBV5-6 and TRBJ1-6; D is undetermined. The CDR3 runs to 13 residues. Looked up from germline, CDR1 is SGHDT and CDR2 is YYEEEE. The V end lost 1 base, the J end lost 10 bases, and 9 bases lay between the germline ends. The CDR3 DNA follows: TGTGCCAGCAGCTTGTGGGAGAAATCACCCCTCCACTTT. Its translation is CASSLWEKSPLHF. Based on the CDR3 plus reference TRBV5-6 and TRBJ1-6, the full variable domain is DAGVTQSPTHLIKTRGQQVTLRCSPKSGHDTVSWYQQALGQGPQFIFQYYEEEERQRGNFPDRFSGHQFPNYSSELNVNALLLGDSALYLCASSLWEKSPLHFGNGTRLTVT.

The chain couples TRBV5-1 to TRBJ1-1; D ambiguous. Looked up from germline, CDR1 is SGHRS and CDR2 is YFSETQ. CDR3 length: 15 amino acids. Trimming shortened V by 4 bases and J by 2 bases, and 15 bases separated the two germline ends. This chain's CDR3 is CASSTDLLVNTEAFF. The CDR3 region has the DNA TGCGCCAGCAGCACGGACCTCCTAGTAAACACTGAAGCTTTCTTT.

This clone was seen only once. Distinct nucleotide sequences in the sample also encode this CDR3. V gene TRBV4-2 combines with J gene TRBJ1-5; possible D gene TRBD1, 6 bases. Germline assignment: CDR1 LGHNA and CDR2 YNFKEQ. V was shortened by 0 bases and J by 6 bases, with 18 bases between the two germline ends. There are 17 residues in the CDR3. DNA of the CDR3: TGTGCCAGCAGCCAAGATAGAGGGGGGCTGCGAGGTCAGCCCCAGCATTTT. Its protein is CASSQDRGGLRGQPQHF.

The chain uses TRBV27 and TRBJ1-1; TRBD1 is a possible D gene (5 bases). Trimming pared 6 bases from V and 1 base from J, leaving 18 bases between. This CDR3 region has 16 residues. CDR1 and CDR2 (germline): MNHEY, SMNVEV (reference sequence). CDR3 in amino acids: CASRRGVGAGNTEAFF. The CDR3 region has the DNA TGTGCCAGCAGGCGAGGGGTAGGGGCAGGGAACACTGAAGCTTTCTTT.

As DNA, the CDR3 is TGTGCCAGTAGTAACCAGGGGTGGGACGAGCAGTACTTC. The encoded protein is CASSNQGWDEQYF. The chain carries TRBV19 and TRBJ2-5, with a possible D match to TRBD1 (6 bases). The closer fit of TRBJ2-7 to the DNA end suggests the J call may be wrong. This CDR3 is 13 amino acids long. CDR1 and CDR2 from the germline V gene are LNHDA and SQIVND (reference sequence).

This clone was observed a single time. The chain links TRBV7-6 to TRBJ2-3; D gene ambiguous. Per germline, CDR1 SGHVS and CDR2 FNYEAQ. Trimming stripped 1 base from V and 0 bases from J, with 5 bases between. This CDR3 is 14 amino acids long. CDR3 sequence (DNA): TGTGCCAGCAGCTTAGGGTCGAGCACAGATACGCAGTATTTT. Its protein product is CASSLGSSTDTQYF.

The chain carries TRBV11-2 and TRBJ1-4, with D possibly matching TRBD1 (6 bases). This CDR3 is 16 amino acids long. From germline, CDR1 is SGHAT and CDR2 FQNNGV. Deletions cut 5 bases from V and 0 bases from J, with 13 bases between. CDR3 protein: CASSRRGGATNEKLFF. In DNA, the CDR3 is TGTGCCAGCAGCCGGAGAGGGGGAGCAACTAATGAAAAACTGTTTTTT.

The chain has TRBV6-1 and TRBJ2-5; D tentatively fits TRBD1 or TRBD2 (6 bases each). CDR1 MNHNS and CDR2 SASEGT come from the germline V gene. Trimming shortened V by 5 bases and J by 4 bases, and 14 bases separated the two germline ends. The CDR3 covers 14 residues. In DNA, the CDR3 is TGTGCCAGCAGTCCGGGGGCATTACGAGAGACCCAGTACTTC. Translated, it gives CASSPGALRETQYF.

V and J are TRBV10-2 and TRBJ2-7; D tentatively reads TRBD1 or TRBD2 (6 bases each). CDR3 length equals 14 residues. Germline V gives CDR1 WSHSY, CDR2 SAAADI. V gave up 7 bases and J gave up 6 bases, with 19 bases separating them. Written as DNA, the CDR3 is TGCGCCAGCATGGGCAGGGGCCGGGAGCGCGAGCAGTACTTC. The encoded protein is CASMGRGREREQYF.

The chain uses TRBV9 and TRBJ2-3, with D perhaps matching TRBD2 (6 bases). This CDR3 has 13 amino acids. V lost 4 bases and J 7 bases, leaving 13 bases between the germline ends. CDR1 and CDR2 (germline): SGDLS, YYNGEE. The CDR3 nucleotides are TGTGCCAGCAGCAAAGGAGGGAGTAATACGCAGTATTTT. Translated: CASSKGGSNTQYF.

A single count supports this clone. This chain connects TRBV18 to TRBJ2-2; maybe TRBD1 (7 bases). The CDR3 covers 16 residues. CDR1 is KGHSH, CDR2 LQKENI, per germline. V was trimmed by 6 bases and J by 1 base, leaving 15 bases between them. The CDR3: CASSPSQGGNTGELFF. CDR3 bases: TGTGCCAGCTCCCCAAGCCAGGGGGGGAACACCGGGGAGCTGTTTTTT.

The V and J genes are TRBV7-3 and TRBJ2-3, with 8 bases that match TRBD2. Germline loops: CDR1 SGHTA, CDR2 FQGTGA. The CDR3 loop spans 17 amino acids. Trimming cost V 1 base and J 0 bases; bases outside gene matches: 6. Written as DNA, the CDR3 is TGTGCCAGCAGCTTAAATGGCGGGGGGACTAGCACAGATACGCAGTATTTT. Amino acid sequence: CASSLNGGGTSTDTQYF.

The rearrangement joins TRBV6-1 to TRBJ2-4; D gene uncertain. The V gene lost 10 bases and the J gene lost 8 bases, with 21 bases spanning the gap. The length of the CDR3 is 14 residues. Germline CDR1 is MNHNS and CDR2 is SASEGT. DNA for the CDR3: TGTGCCACTCGAGATCGGATCTTGGTGCACATTCAGTACTTC. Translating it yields CATRDRILVHIQYF.

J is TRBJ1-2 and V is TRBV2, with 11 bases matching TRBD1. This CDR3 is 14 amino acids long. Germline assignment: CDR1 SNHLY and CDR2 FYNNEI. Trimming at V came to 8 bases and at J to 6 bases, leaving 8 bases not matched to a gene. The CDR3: CASRVGQGANGYTF. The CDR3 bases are TGTGCCAGCCGTGTCGGACAGGGGGCAAATGGCTACACCTTC.

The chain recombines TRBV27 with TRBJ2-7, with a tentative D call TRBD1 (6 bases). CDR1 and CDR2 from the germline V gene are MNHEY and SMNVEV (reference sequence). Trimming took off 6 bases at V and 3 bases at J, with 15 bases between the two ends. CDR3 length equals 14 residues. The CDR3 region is CASRKTGTLYEQYF. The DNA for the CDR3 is TGTGCCAGCAGGAAGACAGGTACCCTCTACGAGCAGTACTTC.

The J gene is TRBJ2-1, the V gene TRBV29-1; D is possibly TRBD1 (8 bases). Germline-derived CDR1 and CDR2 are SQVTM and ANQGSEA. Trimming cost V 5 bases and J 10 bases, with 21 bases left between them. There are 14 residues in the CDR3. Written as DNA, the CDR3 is TGCAGCGTTCTGGACAGGGACTACGGGTCCGAGCAGTTCTTC. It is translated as CSVLDRDYGSEQFF.

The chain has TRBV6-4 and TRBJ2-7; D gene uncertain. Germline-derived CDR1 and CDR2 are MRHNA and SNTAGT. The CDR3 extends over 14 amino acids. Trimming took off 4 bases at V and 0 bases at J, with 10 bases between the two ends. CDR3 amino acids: CASSAPTGSYEQYF. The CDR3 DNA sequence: TGTGCCAGCAGTGCCCCGACGGGCTCCTACGAGCAGTACTTC.

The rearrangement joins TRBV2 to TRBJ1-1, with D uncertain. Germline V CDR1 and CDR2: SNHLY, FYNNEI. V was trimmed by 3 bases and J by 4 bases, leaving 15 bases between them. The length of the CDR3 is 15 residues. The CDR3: CASSEVGSVSTEAFF. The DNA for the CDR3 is TGTGCCAGCAGTGAGGTGGGAAGTGTGAGCACTGAAGCTTTCTTT.

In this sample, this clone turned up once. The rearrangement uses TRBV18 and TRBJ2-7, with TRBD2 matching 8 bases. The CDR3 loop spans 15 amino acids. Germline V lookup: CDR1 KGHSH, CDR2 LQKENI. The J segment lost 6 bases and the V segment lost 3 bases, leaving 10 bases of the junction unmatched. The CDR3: CASSPRQAGASEQYF. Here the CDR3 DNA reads TGTGCCAGCTCACCCCGTCAAGCGGGAGCTTCCGAGCAGTACTTC.

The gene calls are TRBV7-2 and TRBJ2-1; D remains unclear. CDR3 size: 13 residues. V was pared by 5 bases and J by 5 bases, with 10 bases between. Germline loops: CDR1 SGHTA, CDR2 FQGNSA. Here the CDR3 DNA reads TGTGCCAGCAGCGTCTATTTCAACAATGAGCAGTTCTTC. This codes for CASSVYFNNEQFF.

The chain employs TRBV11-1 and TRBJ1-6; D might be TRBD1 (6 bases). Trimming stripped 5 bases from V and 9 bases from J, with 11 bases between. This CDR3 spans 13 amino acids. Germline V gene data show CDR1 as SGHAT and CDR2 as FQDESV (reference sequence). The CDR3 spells CASSEGGRSPLHF. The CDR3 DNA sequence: TGTGCCAGCAGCGAGGGGGGGCGTTCACCCCTCCACTTT.

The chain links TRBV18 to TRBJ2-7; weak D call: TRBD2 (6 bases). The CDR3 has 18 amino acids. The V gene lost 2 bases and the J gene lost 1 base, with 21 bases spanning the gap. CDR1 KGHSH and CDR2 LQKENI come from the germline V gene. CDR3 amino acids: CASSPRSGGMIGSYEQYF. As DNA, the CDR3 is TGTGCCAGCTCACCAAGGTCTGGCGGGATGATAGGGTCCTACGAGCAGTACTTC.

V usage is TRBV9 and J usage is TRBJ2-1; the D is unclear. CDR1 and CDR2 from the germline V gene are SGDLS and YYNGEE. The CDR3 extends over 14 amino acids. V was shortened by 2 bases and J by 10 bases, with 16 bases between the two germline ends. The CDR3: CASSVFSTFGEQFF. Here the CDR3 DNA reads TGTGCCAGCAGCGTCTTTAGTACCTTCGGGGAGCAGTTCTTC.

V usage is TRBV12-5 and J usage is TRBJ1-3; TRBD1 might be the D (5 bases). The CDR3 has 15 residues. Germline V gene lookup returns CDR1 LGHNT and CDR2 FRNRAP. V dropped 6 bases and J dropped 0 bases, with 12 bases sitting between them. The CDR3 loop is CASGQGTYSGNTIYF. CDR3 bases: TGTGCTAGTGGCCAAGGGACCTACTCTGGAAACACCATATATTTT.

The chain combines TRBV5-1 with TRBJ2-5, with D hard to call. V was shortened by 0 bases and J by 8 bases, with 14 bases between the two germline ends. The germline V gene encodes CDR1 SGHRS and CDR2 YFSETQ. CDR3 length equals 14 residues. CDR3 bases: TGCGCCAGCAGCTTGGGGACCGACCTCGTAACCCAGTACTTC. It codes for CASSLGTDLVTQYF. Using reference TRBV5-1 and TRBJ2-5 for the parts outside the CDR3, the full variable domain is KAGVTQTPRYLIKTRGQQVTLSCSPISGHRSVSWYQQTPGQGLQFLFEYFSETQRNKGNFPGRFSGRQFSNSRSEMNVSTLELGDSALYLCASSLGTDLVTQYFGPGTRLLVL.

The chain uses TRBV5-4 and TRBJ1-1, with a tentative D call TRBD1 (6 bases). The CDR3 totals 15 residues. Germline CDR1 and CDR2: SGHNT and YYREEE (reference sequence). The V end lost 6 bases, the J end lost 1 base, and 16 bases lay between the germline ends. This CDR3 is CASNYQGRWNTEAFF. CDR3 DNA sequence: TGTGCCAGCAACTACCAGGGGCGCTGGAACACTGAAGCTTTCTTT.